Here is one TCR beta chain with its context. The target antigen is unknown. The DNA is left out, because the CDR3 cannot be placed on it with certainty; the CDR3 is given as TCRdb lists it. BIOMED2 TRB-A/B primer pools were used in multiplex TRB PCR. TCRdb recomputed calls from the multiplex PCR reads with MiXCR, one row per CDR3 protein. The sample holds 14,000 or so distinct CDR3 sequences; roughly 28% are singletons and the top ten take around 7%. The sample is drawn from a study of T and B cells in COVID-19 patients. At the level of the study: Peripheral blood came from COVID-19 patients with active infection or after recovery.

Study findings and constraints: Patients with COVID-19 reportedly showed strongly skewed T cell receptor beta variable and joining gene usage. Of 2,000 to 2,500 TCR clusters found only in the recovered cohort, fewer than 40 had low generation probability.

TRB was amplified from around 230-520 ng of blood genomic DNA. The sequenced sample was blood. The TCR was taken from a human donor who had recovered from COVID-19.

This CDR3 is CASSMRTDNYEQYFGPGTGELFF. This chain joins TRBV19 and TRBJ2-2; the table assigns TRBD1, which was not confirmed against the DNA. Germline V gene data show CDR1 as LNHDA and CDR2 as SQIVND (reference sequence). The CDR3 adds up to 23 amino acids, both ends counted.